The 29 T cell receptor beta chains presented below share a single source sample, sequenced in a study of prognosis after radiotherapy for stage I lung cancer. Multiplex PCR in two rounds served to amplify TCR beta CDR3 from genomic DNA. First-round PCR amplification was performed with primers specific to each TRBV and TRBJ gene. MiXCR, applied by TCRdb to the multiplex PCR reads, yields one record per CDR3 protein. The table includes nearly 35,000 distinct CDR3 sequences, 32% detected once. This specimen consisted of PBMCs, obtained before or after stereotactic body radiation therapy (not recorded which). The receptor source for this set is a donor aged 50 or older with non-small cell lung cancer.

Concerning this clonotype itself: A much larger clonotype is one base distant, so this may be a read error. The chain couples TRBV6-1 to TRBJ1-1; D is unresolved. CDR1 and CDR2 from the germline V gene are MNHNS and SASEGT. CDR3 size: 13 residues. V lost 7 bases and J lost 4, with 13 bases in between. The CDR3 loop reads CASTEWAVTEAFF. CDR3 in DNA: TGTGCCAGCACCGAATGGGCGGTCACTGAAGCTTTCTTT.

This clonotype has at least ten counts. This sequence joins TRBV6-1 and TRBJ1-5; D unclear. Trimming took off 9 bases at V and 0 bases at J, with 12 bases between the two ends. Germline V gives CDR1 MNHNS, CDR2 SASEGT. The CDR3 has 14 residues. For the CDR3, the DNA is TGTGCCAGTTCGAATTTCGATAGCAATCAGCCCCAGCATTTT. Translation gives CASSNFDSNQPQHF.

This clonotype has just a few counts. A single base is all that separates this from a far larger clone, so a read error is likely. CDR3 loop: CASSGLDSNQPQHF. CDR3 coding DNA: TGTGCCAGCAGTGGGTTGGATAGCAATCAGCCCCAGCATTTT. This chain connects TRBV6-2 or TRBV6-3 to TRBJ1-5; no definite D call. Trimming took 5 bases from V and 0 from J, leaving 8 bases between them. Germline CDR1 and CDR2: MNHEY and SVGEGT. This CDR3 spans 14 amino acids.

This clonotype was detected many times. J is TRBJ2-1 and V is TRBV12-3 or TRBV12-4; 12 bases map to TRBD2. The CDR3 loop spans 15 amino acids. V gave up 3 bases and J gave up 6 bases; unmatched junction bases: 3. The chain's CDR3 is CASSLLAGGLNEQFF. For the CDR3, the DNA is TGTGCCAGCAGTTTGCTAGCGGGGGGGCTCAATGAGCAGTTCTTC.

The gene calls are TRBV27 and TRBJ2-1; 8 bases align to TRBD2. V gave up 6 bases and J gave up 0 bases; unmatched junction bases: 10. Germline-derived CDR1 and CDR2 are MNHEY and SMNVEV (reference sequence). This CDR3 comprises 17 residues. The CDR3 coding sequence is TGTGCCAGCAGGACTAGCGCTGGGGGATTCTCCTACAATGAGCAGTTCTTC. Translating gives CASRTSAGGFSYNEQFF.

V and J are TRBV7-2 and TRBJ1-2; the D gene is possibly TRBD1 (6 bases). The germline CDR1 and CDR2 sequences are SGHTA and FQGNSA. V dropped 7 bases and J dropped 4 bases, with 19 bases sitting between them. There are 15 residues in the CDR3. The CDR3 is CASMSRDTWRYGYTF. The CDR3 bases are TGTGCCAGCATGTCCCGGGACACCTGGCGCTATGGCTACACCTTC.

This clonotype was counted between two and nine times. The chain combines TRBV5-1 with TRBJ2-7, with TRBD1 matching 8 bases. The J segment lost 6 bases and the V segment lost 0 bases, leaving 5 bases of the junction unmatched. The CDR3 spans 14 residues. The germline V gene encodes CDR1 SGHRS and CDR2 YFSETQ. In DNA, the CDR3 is TGCGCCAGCAGCTTGGGACAGGGGTCTCTCGAGCAGTACTTC. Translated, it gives CASSLGQGSLEQYF.

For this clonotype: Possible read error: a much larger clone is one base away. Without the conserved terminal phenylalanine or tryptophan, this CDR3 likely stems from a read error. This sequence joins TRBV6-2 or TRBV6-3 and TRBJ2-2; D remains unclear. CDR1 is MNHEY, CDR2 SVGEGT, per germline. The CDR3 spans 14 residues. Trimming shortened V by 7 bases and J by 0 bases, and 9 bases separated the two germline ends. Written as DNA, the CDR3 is TGTGCCAGCAAGTGGCTTGCGAACACCGGGGAGCTGTTTCTT. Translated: CASKWLANTGELFL.

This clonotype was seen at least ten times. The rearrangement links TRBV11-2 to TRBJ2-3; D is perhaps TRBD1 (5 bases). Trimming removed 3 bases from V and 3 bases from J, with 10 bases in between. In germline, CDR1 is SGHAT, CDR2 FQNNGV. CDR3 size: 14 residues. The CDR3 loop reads CASSFVGDTDTQYF. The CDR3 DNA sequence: TGTGCCAGCAGCTTCGTAGGGGATACAGATACGCAGTATTTT.

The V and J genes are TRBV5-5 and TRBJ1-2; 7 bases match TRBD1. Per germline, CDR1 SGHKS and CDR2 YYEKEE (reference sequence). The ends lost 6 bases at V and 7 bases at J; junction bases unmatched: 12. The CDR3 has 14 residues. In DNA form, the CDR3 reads TGTGCCAGCACCTCGGGACAGTACGAGAGTGGCTACACCTTC. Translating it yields CASTSGQYESGYTF.

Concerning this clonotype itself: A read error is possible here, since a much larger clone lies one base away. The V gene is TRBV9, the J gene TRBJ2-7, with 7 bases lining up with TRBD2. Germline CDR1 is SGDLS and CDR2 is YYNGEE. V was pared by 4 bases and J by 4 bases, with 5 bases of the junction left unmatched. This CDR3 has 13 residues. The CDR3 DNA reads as TGTGCCAGCAGCCCACGGGGGGAGTACGAGCAGTACTTC. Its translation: CASSPRGEYEQYF.

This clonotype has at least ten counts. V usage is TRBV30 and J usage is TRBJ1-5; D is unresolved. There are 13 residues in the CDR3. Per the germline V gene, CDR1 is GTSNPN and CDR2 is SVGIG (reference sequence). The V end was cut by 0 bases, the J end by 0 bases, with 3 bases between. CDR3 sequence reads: CAWSVNSNQPQHF. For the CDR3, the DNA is TGTGCCTGGAGTGTGAATAGCAATCAGCCCCAGCATTTT.

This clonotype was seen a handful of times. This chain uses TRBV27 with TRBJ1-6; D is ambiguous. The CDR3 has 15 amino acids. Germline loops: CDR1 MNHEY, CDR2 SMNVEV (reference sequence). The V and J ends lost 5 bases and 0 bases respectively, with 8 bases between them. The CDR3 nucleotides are TGTGCCAGCAGTCCGTCGGGCTCCTATAATTCACCCCTCCACTTT. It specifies CASSPSGSYNSPLHF.

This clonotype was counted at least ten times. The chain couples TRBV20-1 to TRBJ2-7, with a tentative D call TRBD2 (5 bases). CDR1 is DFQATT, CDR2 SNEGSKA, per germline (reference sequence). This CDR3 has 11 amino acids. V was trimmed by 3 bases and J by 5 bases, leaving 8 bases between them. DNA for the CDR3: TGCAGTGCTAGTTTCGGGGACGAGCAGTACTTC. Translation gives CSASFGDEQYF.

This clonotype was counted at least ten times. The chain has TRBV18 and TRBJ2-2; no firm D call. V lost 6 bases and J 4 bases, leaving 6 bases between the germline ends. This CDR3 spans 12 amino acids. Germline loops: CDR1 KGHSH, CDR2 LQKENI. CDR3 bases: TGTGCCAGCTCTTCGCGCACCGGGGAGCTGTTTTTT. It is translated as CASSSRTGELFF. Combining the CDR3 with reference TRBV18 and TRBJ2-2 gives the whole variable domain NAGVMQNPRHLVRRRGQEARLRCSPMKGHSHVYWYRQLPEEGLKFMVYLQKENIIDESGMPKERFSAEFPKEGPSILRIQQVVRGDSAAYFCASSSRTGELFFGEGSRLTVL.

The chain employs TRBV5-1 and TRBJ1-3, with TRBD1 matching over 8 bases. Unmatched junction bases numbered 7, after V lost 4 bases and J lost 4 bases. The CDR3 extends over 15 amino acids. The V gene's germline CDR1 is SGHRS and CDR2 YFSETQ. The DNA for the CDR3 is TGCGCCAGCAGCAGCTGGACAGGGTTCGGAAACACCATATATTTT. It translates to CASSSWTGFGNTIYF.

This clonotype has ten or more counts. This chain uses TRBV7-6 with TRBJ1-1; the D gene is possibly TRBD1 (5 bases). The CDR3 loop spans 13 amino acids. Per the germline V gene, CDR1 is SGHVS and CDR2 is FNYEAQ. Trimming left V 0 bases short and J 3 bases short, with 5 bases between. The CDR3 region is CASSLAGDTEAFF. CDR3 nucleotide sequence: TGTGCCAGCAGCTTAGCAGGGGACACTGAAGCTTTCTTT.

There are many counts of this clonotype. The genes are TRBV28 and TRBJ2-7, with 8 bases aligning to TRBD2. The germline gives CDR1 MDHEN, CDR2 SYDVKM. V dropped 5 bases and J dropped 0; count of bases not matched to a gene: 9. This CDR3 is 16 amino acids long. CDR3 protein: CASSRPLSGGSYEQYF. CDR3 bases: TGTGCCAGCAGTCGACCACTGAGCGGGGGCTCCTACGAGCAGTACTTC.

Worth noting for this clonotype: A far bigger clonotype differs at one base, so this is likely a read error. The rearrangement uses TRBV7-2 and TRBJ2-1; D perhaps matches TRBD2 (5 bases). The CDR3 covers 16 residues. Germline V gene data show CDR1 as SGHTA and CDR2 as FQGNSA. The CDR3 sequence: CANSPGGGLSGNEQFF. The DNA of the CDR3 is TGTGCCAACAGCCCTGGAGGCGGACTTTCGGGCAATGAGCAGTTCTTC.

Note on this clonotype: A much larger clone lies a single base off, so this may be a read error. The CDR3 DNA sequence: TGTGCCAGCAGTTCCGGACCAGGGACGGCTGAATCTTTCTTT. Its translation is CASSSGPGTAESFF. The chain has TRBV6-9 and TRBJ1-1; the D gene is possibly TRBD1 (5 bases). Germline-derived CDR1 and CDR2 are MNHGY and SVAAGI. This CDR3 is 14 amino acids long.

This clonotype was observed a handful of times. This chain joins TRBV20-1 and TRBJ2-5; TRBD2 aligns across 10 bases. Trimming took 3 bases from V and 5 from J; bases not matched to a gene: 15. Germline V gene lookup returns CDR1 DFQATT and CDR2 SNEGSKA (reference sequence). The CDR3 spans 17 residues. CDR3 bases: TGCAGTGCTAGCGGTGGTAGCGGGAGGCTCGTGGGGGAGACCCAGTACTTC. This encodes CSASGGSGRLVGETQYF.

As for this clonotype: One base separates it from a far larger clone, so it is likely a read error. The chain's CDR3 is CASTFDRLNTEAFF. The CDR3 nucleotides read TGTGCCAGCACCTTTGACAGGCTGAACACTGAAGCTTTCTTT. The rearrangement joins TRBV7-9 to TRBJ1-1; TRBD1 might be the D (6 bases). This CDR3 comprises 14 residues. Trimming removed 7 bases at V and 0 bases at J, with 12 bases between. CDR1 and CDR2 (germline): SEHNR, FQNEAQ (reference sequence).

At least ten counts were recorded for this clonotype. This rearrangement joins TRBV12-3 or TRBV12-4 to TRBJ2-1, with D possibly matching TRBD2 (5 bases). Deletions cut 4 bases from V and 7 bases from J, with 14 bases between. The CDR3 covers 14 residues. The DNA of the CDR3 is TGTGCCAGCAGTTCGGACGAACGGAGGAATGAGCAGTTCTTC. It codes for CASSSDERRNEQFF.

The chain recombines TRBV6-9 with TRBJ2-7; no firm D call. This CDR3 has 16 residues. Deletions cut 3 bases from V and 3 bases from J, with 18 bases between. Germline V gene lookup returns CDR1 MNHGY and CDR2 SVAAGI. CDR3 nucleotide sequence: TGTGCCAGCAGTTACGCTCATGGGCAGACGCTCTACGAGCAGTACTTC. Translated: CASSYAHGQTLYEQYF.

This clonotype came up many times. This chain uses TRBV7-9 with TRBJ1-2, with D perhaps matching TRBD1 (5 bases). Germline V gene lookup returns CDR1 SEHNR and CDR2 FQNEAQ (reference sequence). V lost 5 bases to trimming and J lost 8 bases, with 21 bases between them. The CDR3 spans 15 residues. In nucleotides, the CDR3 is TGTGCCAGCAGCGCCGGACGGTCTATGGGGGAAGGCTACACCTTC. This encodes CASSAGRSMGEGYTF.

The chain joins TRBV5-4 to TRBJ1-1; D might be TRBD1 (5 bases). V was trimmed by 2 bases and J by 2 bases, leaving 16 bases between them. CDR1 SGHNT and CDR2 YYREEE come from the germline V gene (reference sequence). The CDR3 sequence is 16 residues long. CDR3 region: CASSFGQGGTNTEAFF. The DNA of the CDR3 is TGTGCCAGCAGCTTCGGGCAGGGCGGAACTAACACTGAAGCTTTCTTT.

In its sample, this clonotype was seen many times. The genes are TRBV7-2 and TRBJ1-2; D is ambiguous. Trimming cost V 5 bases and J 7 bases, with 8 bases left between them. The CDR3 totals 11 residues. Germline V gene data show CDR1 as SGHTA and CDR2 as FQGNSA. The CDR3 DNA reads TGTGCCAGCAGCCCAAATAGTGGCTACACCTTC. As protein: CASSPNSGYTF.

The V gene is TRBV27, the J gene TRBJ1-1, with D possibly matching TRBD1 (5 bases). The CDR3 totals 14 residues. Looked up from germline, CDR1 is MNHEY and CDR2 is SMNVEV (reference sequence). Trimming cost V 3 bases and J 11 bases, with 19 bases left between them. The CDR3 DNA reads TGTGCCAGCAGTTTTGTCGGGGGTAGGGCTTATGCTTTCTTT. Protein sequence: CASSFVGGRAYAFF.

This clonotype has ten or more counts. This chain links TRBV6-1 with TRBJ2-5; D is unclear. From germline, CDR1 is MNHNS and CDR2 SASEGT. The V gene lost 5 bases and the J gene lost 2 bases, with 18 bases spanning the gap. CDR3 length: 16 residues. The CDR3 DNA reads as TGTGCCAGCAGTCGCGTGGGGATTAACGGACAAGAGACCCAGTACTTC. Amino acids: CASSRVGINGQETQYF.